The next 12 T cell receptor beta chains were all read from a single sample in a study of blood T cell repertoires in COVID-19. Sequencing was performed with immunoSEQ multiplex PCR; in TCRdb, only in-frame clones are kept and a portion is missing. The repertoire includes more than 70,000 clones, about nine tenths of them detected once, and approximately 8.9% sits in the top ten. Material: peripheral blood. These receptors came from a man aged 50-59 years with acute or convalescent COVID-19.

This clone was counted a few times. The chain's CDR3 is CAWGPGTGFRGNQPQHF. In DNA form, the CDR3 reads TGTGCCTGGGGCCCCGGGACAGGGTTTCGCGGAAATCAGCCCCAGCATTTT. The chain combines TRBV30 with TRBJ1-5; 9 nucleotides match TRBD1. Trimming removed 5 bases from V and 4 bases from J; junction bases left unmatched: 15. Germline V gene lookup returns CDR1 GTSNPN and CDR2 SVGIG (reference sequence). The CDR3 loop spans 17 amino acids. Combining the CDR3 with reference TRBV30 and TRBJ1-5 gives the whole variable domain SQTIHQWPATLVQPVGSPLSLECTVEGTSNPNLYWYRQAAGRGLQLLFYSVGIGQISSEVPQNLSASRPQDRQFILSSKKLLLSDSGFYLCAWGPGTGFRGNQPQHFGDGTRLSIL.

V is TRBV7-9 and J is TRBJ2-6; D is perhaps TRBD1 (5 bases). CDR1 is SEHNR and CDR2 is FQNEAQ in the germline V gene (reference sequence). Deletions cut 3 bases from V and 0 bases from J, with 12 bases between. The CDR3 loop spans 17 amino acids. Here the CDR3 DNA reads TGTGCCAGCAGCTTTGGGGCGCGGAGCTCTGGGGCCAACGTCCTGACTTTC. Protein sequence: CASSFGARSSGANVLTF. The whole variable domain, remainder taken from reference TRBV7-9 and TRBJ2-6, is DTGVSQNPRHKITKRGQNVTFRCDPISEHNRLYWYRQTLGQGPEFLTYFQNEAQLEKSRLLSDRFSAERPKGSFSTLEIQRTEQGDSAMYLCASSFGARSSGANVLTFGAGSRLTVL.

This clone showed up just a few times. The CDR3 sequence: CASSNIQGSNQPQHF. In nucleotides, the CDR3 is TGTGCCAGCAGTAATATACAGGGTAGCAATCAGCCCCAGCATTTT. The chain couples TRBV6-2 or TRBV6-3 to TRBJ1-5; D is perhaps TRBD1 (6 bases). Germline CDR1 reads MNHEY; CDR2 reads SVGEGT. CDR3 length: 15 residues. Trimming pared 5 bases from V and 0 bases from J, leaving 11 bases between.

The genes are TRBV30 and TRBJ1-4; tentative D call: TRBD1 (6 bases). The V end was cut by 4 bases, the J end by 1 base, with 13 bases between. This CDR3 region has 15 residues. Per the germline V gene, CDR1 is GTSNPN and CDR2 is SVGIG (reference sequence). CDR3 in amino acids: CAWKKGGVTNEKLFF. Here the CDR3 DNA reads TGTGCCTGGAAGAAAGGGGGGGTAACTAATGAAAAACTGTTTTTT.

The CDR3 loop is CASSYGTGGIYGYTF. The CDR3 DNA sequence: TGTGCCAGCAGTTACGGGACAGGGGGTATCTATGGCTACACCTTC. The chain couples TRBV6-5 to TRBJ1-2, with 11 bases fitting TRBD1. Germline loops: CDR1 MNHEY, CDR2 SVGAGI. The V segment lost 2 bases and the J segment 4 bases; nucleotides outside the gene matches: 3. This CDR3 is built from 15 residues.

This chain links TRBV28 with TRBJ2-2; 7 bases align to TRBD1. The CDR3 consists of 15 residues. J gave up 0 bases and V 10 bases, and 8 bases lay outside the gene matches. Germline V lookup: CDR1 MDHEN, CDR2 SYDVKM. The CDR3 sequence is CAIYQGQPNTGELFF. For the CDR3, the DNA is TGTGCCATCTATCAGGGACAGCCGAACACCGGGGAGCTGTTTTTT.

This rearrangement joins TRBV5-1 to TRBJ2-2; no definite D call. CDR1 is SGHRS and CDR2 is YFSETQ in the germline V gene. The germline V and J ends were trimmed by 4 bases and 4 bases, with 14 bases remaining between them. This CDR3 is built from 15 residues. The chain's CDR3 is CASSQTTSSTGELFF. The CDR3 nucleotides are TGCGCCAGCAGCCAGACAACCTCGAGCACCGGGGAGCTGTTTTTT. Looking up the rest from reference TRBV5-1 and TRBJ2-2 gives the full variable domain: KAGVTQTPRYLIKTRGQQVTLSCSPISGHRSVSWYQQTPGQGLQFLFEYFSETQRNKGNFPGRFSGRQFSNSRSEMNVSTLELGDSALYLCASSQTTSSTGELFFGEGSRLTVL.

Only one count was recorded for this clone. The chain has TRBV30 and TRBJ2-7, with 7 bases aligning to TRBD1. J gave up 0 bases and V 2 bases, and 7 bases lay outside the gene matches. This CDR3 has 15 residues. Germline assignment: CDR1 GTSNPN and CDR2 SVGIG (reference sequence). Here the CDR3 reads CAWSPSDRDSYEQYF. For the CDR3, the DNA is TGTGCCTGGAGTCCATCCGACAGGGACTCCTACGAGCAGTACTTC.

The gene calls are TRBV19 and TRBJ1-4; D not certain. This CDR3 is 15 amino acids long. Germline values: CDR1 LNHDA, CDR2 SQIVND (reference sequence). Trimming pared 5 bases from V and 8 bases from J, leaving 18 bases between. CDR3 DNA sequence: TGTGCCAGTAGTGGACTTTTAGGCGTGGGAGAAAAACTGTTTTTT. Residues: CASSGLLGVGEKLFF.

This chain links TRBV3-1 (or the pseudogene TRBV3-2) with TRBJ2-1; D might be TRBD1 (6 bases). Germline-derived CDR1 and CDR2 are LGHDT and YNNKEL (reference sequence). The CDR3 sequence is 15 residues long. Between the trimmed V and J ends, which lost 2 bases and 6 bases, there was a span of 14 bases. The CDR3 here is CASSQRGTGVNEQFF. The CDR3 nucleotides read TGTGCCAGCAGCCAAAGGGGGACCGGGGTCAATGAGCAGTTCTTC.

The genes are TRBV18 and TRBJ1-1; TRBD1 might be the D (6 bases). V was clipped by 0 bases and J by 5 bases, with 13 bases between them. This CDR3 spans 15 amino acids. Germline CDR1 reads KGHSH; CDR2 reads LQKENI. CDR3: CASSPPFRGGTEAFF. The CDR3 DNA reads TGTGCCAGCTCACCACCGTTCAGGGGTGGGACTGAAGCTTTCTTT.

The count of this clone is one. The genes are TRBV5-1 and TRBJ2-5; 7 nucleotides align to TRBD2. Germline loops: CDR1 SGHRS, CDR2 YFSETQ. The CDR3 length is 13 residues. With 3 bases clipped from V and 5 bases from J, the junction kept 4 bases outside the gene matches. CDR3 sequence (DNA): TGCGCCAGCAGCTCGGGGGGAGGGGAGACCCAGTACTTC. Amino acid sequence: CASSSGGGETQYF.